The 24 T cell receptor beta chains given below trace back to one sample, sequenced in a study of T cell responses to AZD1222 COVID-19 vaccine. Clones were sequenced by immunoSEQ multiplex PCR, and TCRdb holds only the in-frame ones, with some missing. The table shows about 94,000 clones, with around 84% occurring only once. The source material was peripheral blood, sampled 28 days after the second AZD1222 dose. These receptors were taken from an adult who received the AZD1222 COVID-19 vaccine.

This chain joins TRBV27 and TRBJ2-5; 8 nucleotides line up with TRBD1. V gave up 0 bases and J gave up 4 bases; unmatched junction bases: 7. The germline gives CDR1 MNHEY, CDR2 SMNVEV (reference sequence). CDR3 length equals 16 residues. The CDR3 spells CASSLSITGGSETQYF. The CDR3 region has the DNA TGTGCCAGCAGTTTATCGATAACAGGGGGATCAGAGACCCAGTACTTC.

The V and J genes are TRBV19 and TRBJ2-7; unclear D gene. CDR1 and CDR2 (germline): LNHDA, SQIVND (reference sequence). The CDR3 covers 13 residues. V lost 6 bases and J lost 0, with 9 bases in between. DNA of the CDR3: TGTGCCAGTAGGGTTGGCAACTCCTACGAGCAGTACTTC. The encoded protein is CASRVGNSYEQYF.

The sample holds one count of this clone. The rearrangement links TRBV6-5 to TRBJ2-1; TRBD2 might be the D (5 bases). The germline V and J ends were trimmed by 10 bases and 0 bases, with 13 bases remaining between them. Germline loops: CDR1 MNHEY, CDR2 SVGAGI. The CDR3 sequence is 14 residues long. The CDR3 region has the DNA TGTGCCACACTTCGGGGAAGCTCCTACAATGAGCAGTTCTTC. Translation gives CATLRGSSYNEQFF.

This rearrangement joins TRBV7-8 to TRBJ2-1; 10 nucleotides match TRBD2. CDR1 and CDR2 (germline): SGHVS, FQNEAQ. Trimming cost V 5 bases and J 9 bases; bases outside gene matches: 13. The CDR3 has 16 amino acids. CDR3 in DNA: TGTGCCAGCAGCCAGCAGAGCGGGGGGGCTTTCGGTGAGCAGTTCTTC. Translating it yields CASSQQSGGAFGEQFF.

This clone appeared once. The chain employs TRBV27 and TRBJ2-3; maybe TRBD2 (7 bases). CDR1 is MNHEY, CDR2 SMNVEV, per germline (reference sequence). Deletions cut 3 bases from V and 6 bases from J, with 13 bases between. The length of the CDR3 is 14 residues. The CDR3 bases are TGTGCCAGCAGTTTGGGTAGGGGGGGCGATACGCAGTATTTT. Protein: CASSLGRGGDTQYF.

V and J are TRBV18 and TRBJ1-3; possible D gene TRBD1, 6 bases. Trimming removed 3 bases at V and 0 bases at J, with 9 bases between. This CDR3 comprises 15 residues. The germline V gene has CDR1 KGHSH and CDR2 LQKENI. CDR3 in DNA: TGTGCCAGCTCACCGGAGACAGGCTCTGGAAACACCATATATTTT. It is translated as CASSPETGSGNTIYF.

The chain combines TRBV7-8 with TRBJ1-1; 8 bases map to TRBD1. The CDR3 contains 16 residues. Per germline, CDR1 SGHVS and CDR2 FQNEAQ. Germline trimming cut 5 bases from V and 0 bases from J; bases unmatched to any gene: 8. CDR3 in DNA: TGTGCCAGCAGCCGAGGGACAGGCAGCATGAACACTGAAGCTTTCTTT. Translating it yields CASSRGTGSMNTEAFF.

The table lists this clone with a count of one. The V gene is TRBV3-1 (or the pseudogene TRBV3-2), the J gene TRBJ2-1; tentatively, D is TRBD2 (6 bases). CDR1 is LGHDT and CDR2 is YNNKEL in the germline V gene (reference sequence). The ends were cut back, 1 base at V and 13 bases at J, with 14 bases in the middle. The CDR3 has 13 amino acids. CDR3 amino acids: CASSQVRRGAQFF. The CDR3 DNA is TGTGCCAGCAGCCAAGTTCGGAGGGGCGCCCAGTTCTTC.

The CDR3 protein is CASSAGGNEKLFF. The CDR3, as DNA: TGTGCCAGCAGTGCCGGGGGGAATGAAAAACTGTTTTTT. This chain links TRBV28 with TRBJ1-4; tentatively, D is TRBD1 (5 bases). The CDR3 is 13 residues long. Trimming cost V 5 bases and J 5 bases, with 9 bases left between them. The germline gives CDR1 MDHEN, CDR2 SYDVKM.

This sequence joins TRBV5-1 and TRBJ2-6, with D perhaps TRBD1 (6 bases). Trimming stripped 4 bases from V and 0 bases from J, with 14 bases between. This CDR3 contains 17 residues. Germline V gives CDR1 SGHRS, CDR2 YFSETQ. This CDR3 is CASSDGTSNSGANVLTF. DNA of the CDR3: TGCGCCAGCAGCGATGGGACATCTAACTCTGGGGCCAACGTCCTGACTTTC.

V is TRBV7-2 and J is TRBJ1-4, with unresolved D. Germline CDR1 SGHTA, CDR2 FQGNSA. The CDR3 extends over 13 amino acids. Trimming stripped 2 bases from V and 8 bases from J, with 9 bases between. The CDR3 nucleotides are TGTGCCAGCAGCTTAACTTTTGGGGAAAAACTGTTTTTT. The encoded protein is CASSLTFGEKLFF.

The gene calls are TRBV18 and TRBJ2-3; D is undetermined. The V end was cut by 4 bases, the J end by 0 bases, with 2 bases between. Germline assignment: CDR1 KGHSH and CDR2 LQKENI. CDR3 size: 12 residues. The CDR3 reads CASSLSTDTQYF. As DNA, the CDR3 is TGTGCCAGCTCACTGAGCACAGATACGCAGTATTTT.

The rearrangement uses TRBV5-8 and TRBJ1-5; D call uncertain. V was cut by 4 bases and J by 3 bases, with 17 bases left in between. CDR3 length: 16 residues. Germline CDR1 and CDR2: SGHTS and YDEGEE. CDR3 loop: CASSRAVSAYNQPQHF. The CDR3 bases are TGTGCCAGCAGCCGAGCTGTCTCAGCGTACAATCAGCCCCAGCATTTT.

This chain joins TRBV9 and TRBJ2-3, with 10 nucleotides matching TRBD2. Germline assignment: CDR1 SGDLS and CDR2 YYNGEE. CDR3 length: 14 amino acids. V shed 6 bases, J shed 2 bases, and the junction held 3 bases outside the gene matches. The CDR3 region is CASNLAGDTDTQYF. CDR3 in DNA: TGTGCCAGCAACCTAGCGGGGGACACAGATACGCAGTATTTT. The full variable domain, rest sourced from reference TRBV9 and TRBJ2-3, is DSGVTQTPKHLITATGQRVTLRCSPRSGDLSVYWYQQSLDQGLQFLIQYYNGEERAKGNILERFSAQQFPDLHSELNLSSLELGDSALYFCASNLAGDTDTQYFGPGTRLTVL.

This chain joins TRBV18 and TRBJ2-1; TRBD2 matches at 8 bases. The ends lost 6 bases at V and 9 bases at J; junction bases unmatched: 10. CDR1 and CDR2 from the germline V gene are KGHSH and LQKENI. The CDR3 is 14 residues long. CDR3 residues: CASSRTSSFGEQFF. Written as DNA, the CDR3 is TGTGCCAGCTCTCGGACTAGCAGCTTCGGTGAGCAGTTCTTC. The variable domain in full, completed from reference TRBV18 and TRBJ2-1, reads NAGVMQNPRHLVRRRGQEARLRCSPMKGHSHVYWYRQLPEEGLKFMVYLQKENIIDESGMPKERFSAEFPKEGPSILRIQQVVRGDSAAYFCASSRTSSFGEQFFGPGTRLTVL.

This clone occurred a few times. V usage is TRBV7-9 and J usage is TRBJ2-2; D is undetermined. Germline V lookup: CDR1 SEHNR, CDR2 FQNEAQ (reference sequence). Trimming removed 7 bases from V and 6 bases from J, with 9 bases in between. The CDR3 is 12 amino acids. This CDR3 reads CASIKIPGELFF. For the CDR3, the DNA is TGTGCCAGCATCAAAATTCCCGGGGAGCTGTTTTTT.

V is TRBV4-2 and J is TRBJ2-7, with 7 bases lining up with TRBD1. The trim removed 5 bases at V and 2 bases at J, leaving 6 bases unmatched. The germline gives CDR1 LGHNA, CDR2 YNFKEQ. The CDR3 is made up of 14 amino acids. CDR3 sequence (DNA): TGTGCCAGCAGCTACGGACAGGCAACCTACGAGCAGTACTTC. Translating it yields CASSYGQATYEQYF.

The chain combines TRBV28 with TRBJ2-7, with D possibly TRBD2 on 6 matching bases. The germline V gene encodes CDR1 MDHEN and CDR2 SYDVKM. The V gene lost 5 bases and the J gene lost 4 bases, with 12 bases spanning the gap. The CDR3 loop spans 13 amino acids. As DNA, the CDR3 is TGTGCCAGCAGTGCCGGGACTCCGTACGAGCAGTACTTC. Amino acid sequence: CASSAGTPYEQYF.

This clone is a singleton in its sample. The chain joins TRBV11-3 to TRBJ2-1; TRBD2 matches 7 bases. Germline loops: CDR1 SGHNT, CDR2 YENEEA. This CDR3 contains 14 residues. Trimming cost V 1 base and J 9 bases; bases outside gene matches: 6. CDR3 bases: TGTGCCAGCAGCTTAGCGGGGGGTTTCGGTGAGCAGTTCTTC. Its translation: CASSLAGGFGEQFF.

The chain combines TRBV28 with TRBJ2-2; D call uncertain. CDR1 MDHEN and CDR2 SYDVKM come from the germline V gene. CDR3 size: 14 residues. V lost 1 base and J 4 bases, leaving 7 bases between the germline ends. In DNA, the CDR3 is TGTGCCAGCAGTTTATCCGGTCCCACCGGGGAGCTGTTTTTT. It encodes CASSLSGPTGELFF.

The chain joins TRBV7-9 to TRBJ2-7, with 8 nucleotides matching TRBD1. V shed 5 bases, J shed 2 bases, and the junction held 5 bases outside the gene matches. Looked up from germline, CDR1 is SEHNR and CDR2 is FQNEAQ (reference sequence). The CDR3 has 14 amino acids. The CDR3 region has the DNA TGTGCCAGCAGCCGAACAGGGGGAACCTACGAGCAGTACTTC. Residues: CASSRTGGTYEQYF.

This rearrangement joins TRBV14 to TRBJ1-5; maybe TRBD1 (5 bases). Trimming took 3 bases from V and 7 from J, leaving 10 bases between them. CDR3 length equals 13 residues. The germline V gene encodes CDR1 SGHDN and CDR2 FVKESK. Written as DNA, the CDR3 is TGTGCCAGCAGCCAGGGGGGGGACCAGCCCCAGCATTTT. This sequence encodes CASSQGGDQPQHF. The whole variable domain, remainder taken from reference TRBV14 and TRBJ1-5, is EAGVTQFPSHSVIEKGQTVTLRCDPISGHDNLYWYRRVMGKEIKFLLHFVKESKQDESGMPNNRFLAERTGGTYSTLKVQPAELEDSGVYFCASSQGGDQPQHFGDGTRLSIL.

The gene calls are TRBV19 and TRBJ2-2; no clear D. The CDR3 spans 14 residues. Trimming removed 3 bases from V and 4 bases from J, with 9 bases in between. Per germline, CDR1 LNHDA and CDR2 SQIVND (reference sequence). CDR3 in amino acids: CASSMGRSTGELFF. The CDR3 DNA reads as TGTGCCAGTAGTATGGGTCGGAGCACCGGGGAGCTGTTTTTT.

This sequence joins TRBV6-4 and TRBJ2-7, with a tentative D call TRBD1 (7 bases). Trimming pared 5 bases from V and 4 bases from J, leaving 12 bases between. The CDR3 contains 13 residues. Germline CDR1 reads MRHNA; CDR2 reads SNTAGT. The CDR3 sequence: CASSRDSGYEQYF. The CDR3 nucleotides read TGTGCCAGCAGTCGGGACAGCGGGTACGAGCAGTACTTC.